The clone carrying this T cell receptor beta chain was counted a few times. Its antigen is unidentified. This specimen belongs to a study of T cell repertoires in cytomegalovirus infection. TCRdb reprocessed the reads with MiXCR, giving one entry per CDR3 protein. Among 150,000 to 200,000 distinct CDR3 sequences listed, roughly 9.8% were seen once. Germline CDR1 and CDR2: SEHNR and FQNEAQ (reference sequence). Deletions cut 1 base from V and 0 bases from J, with 10 bases between. The CDR3 runs to 16 residues. Regarding the study as a whole: Ex vivo responses were dominated by HLA-C-restricted CMV-specific TCR beta clonotypes.

Input material: PBMCs. The receptor comes from a human donor in good health (CMV status not recorded). Some clones in this sample may be carry-over from other donors' samples. This chain links TRBV7-9 with TRBJ1-5; no clear D gene. The CDR3 coding sequence is TGTGCCAGCAGCTTAGGATCAGTAAATAGCAATCAGCCCCAGCATTTT. The encoded protein is CASSLGSVNSNQPQHF.